This entry lists 9 T cell receptor beta chains sequenced from one sample in a study of cytomegalovirus exposure and HLA in healthy donors. 13 Jbeta primers and 60 Vbeta primers were used for the PCR. Sequenced by immunoSEQ multiplex PCR; TCRdb stores in-frame clones only, minus some. This table holds about 160,000 clones, 85% found once. The sample consisted of PBMCs. The receptors come from a boy aged 2 to 10 in good health and CMV-seronegative.

The rearrangement joins TRBV6-1 to TRBJ2-7; 8 nucleotides line up with TRBD1. This CDR3 has 15 amino acids. V trimming: 7 bases; J trimming: 0 bases; junction bases outside the gene matches: 8. In germline, CDR1 is MNHNS, CDR2 SASEGT. In DNA form, the CDR3 reads TGTGCCAGCATGCTACAGGGGGGAAGCTCCTACGAGCAGTACGTC. Protein product: CASMLQGGSSYEQYV.

The chain uses TRBV27 and TRBJ2-7, with D uncertain. The length of the CDR3 is 13 residues. V gave up 6 bases and J gave up 0 bases, with 9 bases separating them. Germline CDR1 is MNHEY and CDR2 is SMNVEV (reference sequence). CDR3 in DNA: TGTGCCAGCAGCTCGAGGAGCTCCTACGAGCAGTACTTC. It translates to CASSSRSSYEQYF.

In this sample, this clone turned up once. V gene TRBV6-1 combines with J gene TRBJ2-7; 9 bases map to TRBD1. This CDR3 is built from 16 residues. V lost 1 base to trimming and J lost 2 bases; unmatched junction nucleotides: 6. Germline V gene lookup returns CDR1 MNHNS and CDR2 SASEGT. CDR3 in DNA: TGTGCCAGCAGTGAAGGGACAGGGGTTAGTGCCTACGAGCAGTACTTC. This codes for CASSEGTGVSAYEQYF.

The rearrangement joins TRBV5-6 to TRBJ2-7; no definite D call. V lost 4 bases to trimming and J lost 3 bases, with 5 bases between them. The CDR3 runs 11 residues. Looked up from germline, CDR1 is SGHDT and CDR2 is YYEEEE. CDR3 sequence reads: CASSTGYEQYF. The CDR3 coding sequence is TGTGCCAGCAGCACGGGCTACGAGCAGTACTTC. Full variable domain (outside the CDR3, taken from reference TRBV5-6 and TRBJ2-7): DAGVTQSPTHLIKTRGQQVTLRCSPKSGHDTVSWYQQALGQGPQFIFQYYEEEERQRGNFPDRFSGHQFPNYSSELNVNALLLGDSALYLCASSTGYEQYFGPGTRLTVT.

The chain uses TRBV7-9 and TRBJ2-3, with TRBD2 matching 10 bases. V was pared by 5 bases and J by 10 bases, with 3 bases of the junction left unmatched. Germline-derived CDR1 and CDR2 are SEHNR and FQNEAQ (reference sequence). This CDR3 spans 12 amino acids. CDR3 in amino acids: CASSGTSAPQYF. The CDR3 DNA reads TGTGCCAGCAGCGGGACTAGCGCTCCGCAGTATTTT.

The chain employs TRBV4-2 and TRBJ2-5; 12 bases map to TRBD2. The ends lost 2 bases at V and 8 bases at J; junction bases unmatched: 9. Per the germline V gene, CDR1 is LGHNA and CDR2 is YNFKEQ. The CDR3 extends over 16 amino acids. CDR3 sequence reads: CASSQRTSGDSGTQYF. In nucleotides, the CDR3 is TGTGCCAGCAGCCAACGGACTAGCGGGGACTCAGGAACCCAGTACTTC.

The rearrangement joins TRBV28 to TRBJ2-3, with D possibly being TRBD1 (5 bases). Germline V gene lookup returns CDR1 MDHEN and CDR2 SYDVKM. V lost 8 bases, J lost 6 bases, and 15 bases lay in between. This CDR3 region has 13 residues. CDR3 protein: CASGQGDADTQYF. The CDR3 nucleotides read TGTGCCAGCGGCCAAGGGGATGCGGATACGCAGTATTTT.

The chain joins TRBV7-9 to TRBJ1-2; the D gene is possibly TRBD1 (6 bases). CDR3 length equals 14 residues. From germline, CDR1 is SEHNR and CDR2 FQNEAQ (reference sequence). Trimming took 5 bases from V and 5 from J, leaving 15 bases between them. CDR3 amino acids: CASSPPDRRYGYTF. CDR3 nucleotides: TGTGCCAGCAGCCCACCCGACAGGAGATATGGCTACACCTTC. Full variable domain (rest looked up from reference TRBV7-9 and TRBJ1-2): DTGVSQNPRHKITKRGQNVTFRCDPISEHNRLYWYRQTLGQGPEFLTYFQNEAQLEKSRLLSDRFSAERPKGSFSTLEIQRTEQGDSAMYLCASSPPDRRYGYTFGSGTRLTVV.

This chain links TRBV9 with TRBJ2-1; 12 bases fit TRBD2. The CDR3 runs 20 residues. Germline CDR1 is SGDLS and CDR2 is YYNGEE. V lost 4 bases, J lost 0 bases, and 14 bases stayed unmatched. Here the CDR3 reads CASSPQGSSGRGSSYNEQFF. In nucleotides, the CDR3 is TGTGCCAGCAGCCCACAGGGGTCTAGCGGGAGGGGAAGCTCCTACAATGAGCAGTTCTTC.